A single sample is the source of the 24 T cell receptor beta chains below, sequenced in a study of T cell responses to AZD1222 COVID-19 vaccine. The assay was immunoSEQ multiplex PCR, and TCRdb's table has in-frame clones only and misses some. This table holds 95,000 to 150,000 clones, roughly nine tenths found once. This specimen was peripheral blood, taken 28 days after the second AZD1222 dose. The receptors here all came from an adult who received the AZD1222 COVID-19 vaccine.

The V and J genes are TRBV10-3 and TRBJ1-5, with no clear D. The V gene lost 4 bases and the J gene lost 8 bases, with 12 bases spanning the gap. The germline gives CDR1 ENHRY, CDR2 SYGVKD. This CDR3 contains 13 residues. Here the CDR3 reads CAISAEGAKPQHF. The CDR3 nucleotides read TGTGCCATCAGTGCGGAGGGCGCAAAGCCCCAGCATTTT.

The chain couples TRBV29-1 to TRBJ2-7; 8 positions match TRBD2. Germline V CDR1 and CDR2: SQVTM, ANQGSEA. The CDR3 loop spans 16 amino acids. V trimming: 2 bases; J trimming: 0 bases; junction bases outside the gene matches: 9. The CDR3 protein is CSVERIERGRSYEQYF. The CDR3 DNA reads TGCAGCGTTGAAAGAATTGAGCGGGGGCGCTCCTACGAGCAGTACTTC.

The gene calls are TRBV25-1 and TRBJ2-7; tentative D call: TRBD2 (6 bases). Germline V gene lookup returns CDR1 MGHDK and CDR2 SYGVNS. Trimming cost V 8 bases and J 1 base, with 12 bases left between them. The CDR3 has 13 amino acids. The DNA of the CDR3 is TGTGCCAGCGGGAGGCAGGGTTCCTACGAGCAGTACTTC. It is translated as CASGRQGSYEQYF.

The CDR3, as DNA: TGTGCCTGGAGTGGGAGGAGAGTAGGGCAAAAACTGTTTTTT. Its protein product is CAWSGRRVGQKLFF. The V and J genes are TRBV30 and TRBJ1-4, with D hard to call. V dropped 1 base and J dropped 9 bases, with 15 bases sitting between them. Germline V gives CDR1 GTSNPN, CDR2 SVGIG (reference sequence). This CDR3 has 14 amino acids.

This chain links TRBV4-2 with TRBJ2-1, with 9 nucleotides matching TRBD2. The CDR3 length is 15 residues. Germline trimming cut 5 bases from V and 0 bases from J; bases unmatched to any gene: 2. Germline CDR1 LGHNA, CDR2 YNFKEQ. The CDR3 DNA follows: TGTGCCAGCAGCTCGCGGGGGGGCTCCTACAATGAGCAGTTCTTC. Protein: CASSSRGGSYNEQFF.

The chain couples TRBV15 to TRBJ1-3, with D possibly TRBD1 on 6 matching bases. Germline V gene sequence: CDR1 LNHNV, CDR2 YYDKDF (reference sequence). CDR3 size: 15 residues. Trimming took off 0 bases at V and 0 bases at J, with 6 bases between the two ends. The CDR3 region is CATSRDRGSGNTIYF. The CDR3, as DNA: TGTGCCACCAGCAGAGACAGGGGCTCTGGAAACACCATATATTTT.

This chain links TRBV4-3 with TRBJ2-7; 11 nucleotides line up with TRBD2. Germline CDR1 and CDR2: LGHNA and YSLEER. J was trimmed by 3 bases and V by 5 bases; bases with no gene match: 6. The CDR3 consists of 15 residues. CDR3 in DNA: TGCGCCAGCAGCTTAGGGGGGACTAGCGGCTACGAGCAGTACTTC. It encodes CASSLGGTSGYEQYF.

V gene TRBV6-2 or TRBV6-3 combines with J gene TRBJ2-7; D gene uncertain. This CDR3 is built from 15 residues. Germline CDR1 and CDR2: MNHEY and SVGEGT. Trimming removed 1 base from V and 3 bases from J, with 13 bases in between. CDR3 nucleotides: TGTGCCAGCAGTTACTGGAGCACGGGTAGCTACGAGCAGTACTTC. Amino acids: CASSYWSTGSYEQYF.

The chain is built from TRBV19 and TRBJ2-3, with TRBD1 matching over 9 bases. CDR1 is LNHDA and CDR2 is SQIVND in the germline V gene (reference sequence). The CDR3 is 15 residues long. V shed 3 bases and J 5 bases; nucleotides not matched to a gene: 6. The CDR3 DNA sequence: TGTGCCAGTAGTATCGGGACAGGGTCAATAGATACGCAGTATTTT. Encoded protein: CASSIGTGSIDTQYF.

The sample holds a few counts of this clone. This chain connects TRBV7-8 to TRBJ1-1, with D possibly matching TRBD1 (5 bases). Trimming shortened V by 5 bases and J by 4 bases, and 14 bases separated the two germline ends. This CDR3 region has 14 residues. Germline values: CDR1 SGHVS, CDR2 FQNEAQ. The chain's CDR3 is CASSQVRGGTEAFF. The CDR3 DNA reads as TGTGCCAGCAGCCAGGTTCGGGGGGGCACTGAAGCTTTCTTT.

The CDR3 DNA reads as TGTGCCAGCAGCCAAGGGTGGACTGAAGCTTTCTTT. Protein sequence: CASSQGWTEAFF. The J gene is TRBJ1-1, the V gene TRBV3-1 (or the pseudogene TRBV3-2); D is undetermined. The V gene lost 1 base and the J gene lost 5 bases, with 5 bases spanning the gap. Germline V lookup: CDR1 LGHDT, CDR2 YNNKEL (reference sequence). The CDR3 is made up of 12 amino acids.

The chain has TRBV7-9 and TRBJ2-2; D gene uncertain. V was shortened by 10 bases and J by 0 bases, with 18 bases between the two germline ends. Looked up from germline, CDR1 is SEHNR and CDR2 is FQNEAQ (reference sequence). The CDR3 is 16 amino acids. DNA of the CDR3: TGTGCCACCCCGGCACTGGCTATATCGAACACCGGGGAGCTGTTTTTT. Amino acid sequence: CATPALAISNTGELFF. Using reference TRBV7-9 and TRBJ2-2 for the parts outside the CDR3, the full variable domain is DTGVSQNPRHKITKRGQNVTFRCDPISEHNRLYWYRQTLGQGPEFLTYFQNEAQLEKSRLLSDRFSAERPKGSFSTLEIQRTEQGDSAMYLCATPALAISNTGELFFGEGSRLTVL.

The gene calls are TRBV7-2 and TRBJ1-5; no definite D call. Germline CDR1 reads SGHTA; CDR2 reads FQGNSA. The CDR3 totals 16 residues. V was cut by 3 bases and J by 5 bases, with 17 bases left in between. The CDR3 sequence is CASSFGPSSNYQPQHF. In DNA form, the CDR3 reads TGTGCCAGCAGCTTTGGACCGAGTTCAAATTATCAGCCCCAGCATTTT.

The genes are TRBV5-1 and TRBJ1-2, with TRBD1 matching 9 bases. The CDR3 extends over 13 amino acids. The germline V gene has CDR1 SGHRS and CDR2 YFSETQ. V lost 5 bases to trimming and J lost 6 bases; unmatched junction nucleotides: 5. The chain's CDR3 is CASRGQGRDGYTF. The CDR3 DNA follows: TGCGCCAGCAGGGGACAGGGACGGGATGGCTACACCTTC.

The J gene is TRBJ1-6, the V gene TRBV5-1, with TRBD1 as a possible D gene (5 bases). This CDR3 is 15 amino acids long. Trimming left V 4 bases short and J 7 bases short, with 15 bases between. CDR1 is SGHRS and CDR2 is YFSETQ in the germline V gene. The CDR3 here is CASSSQGRENSPLHF. CDR3 nucleotides: TGCGCCAGCAGCAGTCAGGGACGGGAGAATTCACCCCTCCACTTT.

The chain employs TRBV25-1 and TRBJ1-1; perhaps TRBD1 as D (6 bases). The germline V gene has CDR1 MGHDK and CDR2 SYGVNS. V was clipped by 6 bases and J by 0 bases, with 8 bases between them. The CDR3 consists of 13 residues. CDR3 DNA sequence: TGTGCCAGCAGGGGACACTTGAACACTGAAGCTTTCTTT. Its translation is CASRGHLNTEAFF. Supplemented by reference TRBV25-1 and TRBJ1-1, the full variable domain reads EADIYQTPRYLVIGTGKKITLECSQTMGHDKMYWYQQDPGMELHLIHYSYGVNSTEKGDLSSESTVSRIRTEHFPLTLESARPSHTSQYLCASRGHLNTEAFFGQGTRLTVV.

The genes are TRBV2 and TRBJ1-2; the D gene is possibly TRBD1 (6 bases). CDR1 is SNHLY, CDR2 FYNNEI, per germline. The CDR3 is made up of 13 amino acids. V was cut by 6 bases and J by 6 bases, with 14 bases left in between. CDR3 sequence reads: CASRGGPINGYTF. DNA of the CDR3: TGTGCCAGCAGGGGGGGGCCTATCAATGGCTACACCTTC.

The chain has TRBV19 and TRBJ1-5; a weak D match, TRBD1 (6 bases). In germline, CDR1 is LNHDA, CDR2 SQIVND (reference sequence). Between the trimmed V and J ends, which lost 4 bases and 7 bases, there was a span of 20 bases. This CDR3 region has 16 residues. DNA for the CDR3: TGTGCCAGTAGTAGGCCAGGGGTCGGGGGAGGACAGCCCCAGCATTTT. It codes for CASSRPGVGGGQPQHF.

The chain has TRBV7-2 and TRBJ2-7, with D unclear. Trimming stripped 2 bases from V and 0 bases from J, with 11 bases between. CDR1 is SGHTA, CDR2 FQGNSA, per germline. This CDR3 region has 15 residues. The CDR3 sequence is CASSLSSTVSYEQYF. In DNA, the CDR3 is TGTGCCAGCAGCTTAAGTTCTACAGTCTCCTACGAGCAGTACTTC.

V gene TRBV25-1 combines with J gene TRBJ2-5; 9 bases match TRBD2. V was pared by 6 bases and J by 5 bases, with 7 bases of the junction left unmatched. Germline CDR1 is MGHDK and CDR2 is SYGVNS. The CDR3 totals 14 residues. The CDR3: CASSKAGGQETQYF. The CDR3 nucleotides are TGTGCCAGCAGCAAAGCGGGGGGCCAGGAGACCCAGTACTTC.

The rearrangement uses TRBV6-1 and TRBJ1-2; no clear D. Trimming stripped 0 bases from V and 2 bases from J, with 4 bases between. CDR1 MNHNS and CDR2 SASEGT come from the germline V gene. The length of the CDR3 is 13 residues. The CDR3 DNA is TGTGCCAGCAGTGAAGCAGAGAACTATGGCTACACCTTC. This encodes CASSEAENYGYTF.

The V gene is TRBV6-5, the J gene TRBJ1-4; D is uncertain. The CDR3 consists of 15 residues. V was cut by 0 bases and J by 7 bases, with 12 bases left in between. Germline V gene sequence: CDR1 MNHEY, CDR2 SVGAGI. CDR3 region: CASSYSQGSVEKLFF. The CDR3 coding sequence is TGTGCCAGCAGTTACTCACAAGGGTCAGTTGAAAAACTGTTTTTT.

A few counts support this clone. This chain joins TRBV2 and TRBJ1-6; 9 nucleotides agree with TRBD1. Germline CDR1 and CDR2: SNHLY and FYNNEI. V was clipped by 3 bases and J by 7 bases; unmatched bases: 4. CDR3 length: 15 residues. CDR3 DNA sequence: TGTGCCAGCAGTGATTCCGGGACAGGGAATTCACCCCTCCACTTT. Translated, it gives CASSDSGTGNSPLHF.

The rearrangement joins TRBV4-3 to TRBJ2-2; 12 positions match TRBD2. The CDR3 length is 19 residues. Germline trimming cut 2 bases from V and 2 bases from J; bases unmatched to any gene: 9. Germline V gene sequence: CDR1 LGHNA, CDR2 YSLEER. CDR3 DNA sequence: TGCGCCAGCAGCCAAACACTAGCGGGGGGCGCAAGCAACACCGGGGAGCTGTTTTTT. Encoded protein: CASSQTLAGGASNTGELFF.